The T cell receptor (beta chain) described here comes from a study of preoperative IRX-2 immunotherapy in early breast cancer. This clone has just a few counts. Documented treatment: preoperative locoregional IRX-2 cytokine immunotherapy. This phase Ib study tested locoregional IRX-2 cytokine immunotherapy given before surgery. Method: immunoSEQ multiplex PCR; TCRdb's copy keeps in-frame clones and lacks some. The data contain tens of thousands of clones, around four fifths of them seen just once; the ten biggest clones take up about 1.5%. Germline CDR1 MNHGY, CDR2 SAAAGT. The V gene end was trimmed by 8 bases and the J gene end by 6 bases; junction bases not matched to a gene: 6. The CDR3 has 14 residues.

Specimen: lymph node tissue, collected after IRX-2 immunotherapy. The chain carries TRBV6-8 and TRBJ2-2, with TRBD2 identical over 10 bases. The source of this sequence is a human donor with breast cancer. CDR3 loop: CASGTSERAGELFF. The CDR3 DNA reads as TGTGCCAGCGGGACTAGCGAGCGGGCCGGGGAGCTGTTTTTT.